The 19 T cell receptor beta chains below come from one sample, sequenced in a study of blood T cell repertoires in COVID-19. Assay: immunoSEQ multiplex PCR; the TCRdb copy retains only in-frame clones and omits some. The data show roughly 66,000 clones, 90% to 95% seen once. What was sequenced was peripheral blood. The receptors were gathered from a human donor in a cohort sampled during active COVID-19.

This chain connects TRBV5-1 to TRBJ1-1, with 9 bases lining up with TRBD1. J lost 3 bases, V lost 3 bases, and 9 bases had no gene match. CDR1 is SGHRS, CDR2 YFSETQ, per germline. CDR3 size: 16 residues. CDR3 amino acids: CASSWQTGGRYTEAFF. In DNA, the CDR3 is TGCGCCAGCAGCTGGCAAACAGGGGGCCGGTACACTGAAGCTTTCTTT. Combining the CDR3 with reference TRBV5-1 and TRBJ1-1 gives the whole variable domain KAGVTQTPRYLIKTRGQQVTLSCSPISGHRSVSWYQQTPGQGLQFLFEYFSETQRNKGNFPGRFSGRQFSNSRSEMNVSTLELGDSALYLCASSWQTGGRYTEAFFGQGTRLTVV.

This chain uses TRBV5-1 with TRBJ2-2; D gene uncertain. The germline V and J ends were trimmed by 1 base and 6 bases, with 7 bases remaining between them. This CDR3 region has 13 residues. Per the germline V gene, CDR1 is SGHRS and CDR2 is YFSETQ. The CDR3 loop is CASSLSLSGELFF. CDR3 sequence (DNA): TGCGCCAGCAGCTTGTCCTTATCCGGGGAGCTGTTTTTT.

The CDR3 region is CASSSQDLWGDYGYTF. DNA of the CDR3: TGTGCCAGCAGCTCTCAGGATCTGTGGGGGGACTATGGCTACACCTTC. This chain links TRBV5-6 with TRBJ1-2; D might be TRBD1 (5 bases). Trimming pared 3 bases from V and 3 bases from J, leaving 18 bases between. The CDR3 has 16 residues. The germline V gene has CDR1 SGHDT and CDR2 YYEEEE.

V gene TRBV28 combines with J gene TRBJ2-7, with 7 bases aligning to TRBD1. V was clipped by 5 bases and J by 2 bases; unmatched bases: 9. This CDR3 comprises 15 residues. Per the germline V gene, CDR1 is MDHEN and CDR2 is SYDVKM. The chain's CDR3 is CASSPVGQTTYEQYF. The CDR3, as DNA: TGTGCCAGCAGTCCAGTGGGACAGACCACCTACGAGCAGTACTTC.

The rearrangement links TRBV14 to TRBJ2-1, with D tentatively TRBD2 (6 bases). The CDR3 spans 18 residues. The germline CDR1 and CDR2 sequences are SGHDN and FVKESK. V dropped 1 base and J dropped 4 bases, with 20 bases sitting between them. The CDR3 DNA sequence: TGTGCCAGCAGCCAAGTTCTCGGACTGGGACTCCTTTACAATGAGCAGTTCTTC. Translating gives CASSQVLGLGLLYNEQFF.

The genes are TRBV9 and TRBJ2-1; weak D call: TRBD2 (6 bases). V lost 4 bases and J lost 4, with 15 bases in between. Germline-derived CDR1 and CDR2 are SGDLS and YYNGEE. The CDR3 runs to 15 residues. This CDR3 reads CASSPRDSSYNEQFF. In DNA form, the CDR3 reads TGTGCCAGCAGCCCCCGGGACTCGTCATACAATGAGCAGTTCTTC. The full variable domain, in which reference TRBV9 and TRBJ2-1 provide the parts outside the CDR3, is DSGVTQTPKHLITATGQRVTLRCSPRSGDLSVYWYQQSLDQGLQFLIQYYNGEERAKGNILERFSAQQFPDLHSELNLSSLELGDSALYFCASSPRDSSYNEQFFGPGTRLTVL.

The CDR3 DNA sequence: TGTGCCAGTAGTACGACTAGCGGGAGCTACGAGCAGTACTTC. Translated, it gives CASSTTSGSYEQYF. The chain is built from TRBV19 and TRBJ2-7; 12 bases fit TRBD2. CDR3 length: 14 amino acids. CDR1 LNHDA and CDR2 SQIVND come from the germline V gene (reference sequence). The ends lost 4 bases at V and 3 bases at J; junction bases unmatched: 1.

The chain employs TRBV7-2 and TRBJ1-6; 7 positions match TRBD1. This CDR3 comprises 16 residues. CDR1 and CDR2 from the germline V gene are SGHTA and FQGNSA. The V and J ends lost 5 bases and 7 bases, in that order; junction bases with no gene match: 11. This chain's CDR3 is CASSTQGSTSNSPLHF. The CDR3 coding sequence is TGTGCCAGCAGCACACAGGGGTCAACCTCAAATTCACCCCTCCACTTT.

V gene TRBV5-1 combines with J gene TRBJ2-3; 9 bases are shared with TRBD2. The V segment lost 6 bases and the J segment 4 bases; nucleotides outside the gene matches: 15. CDR1 SGHRS and CDR2 YFSETQ come from the germline V gene. CDR3 length: 17 amino acids. As DNA, the CDR3 is TGCGCCAGCATGGGTAGCGGGGGACTCCGAGTGGCAGATACGCAGTATTTT. This encodes CASMGSGGLRVADTQYF. The whole variable domain, remainder taken from reference TRBV5-1 and TRBJ2-3, is KAGVTQTPRYLIKTRGQQVTLSCSPISGHRSVSWYQQTPGQGLQFLFEYFSETQRNKGNFPGRFSGRQFSNSRSEMNVSTLELGDSALYLCASMGSGGLRVADTQYFGPGTRLTVL.

This clone appeared once. The chain links TRBV19 to TRBJ1-6; D unclear. Germline lookup yields CDR1 LNHDA and CDR2 SQIVND (reference sequence). CDR3 length: 15 amino acids. The V end lost 3 bases, the J end lost 9 bases, and 15 bases lay between the germline ends. CDR3 in DNA: TGTGCCAGTAGTATTTTGGGCCGTTATGGTTCACCCCTCCACTTT. Translated: CASSILGRYGSPLHF.

The chain recombines TRBV14 with TRBJ2-1; TRBD2 matches at 9 bases. V shed 1 base and J 8 bases; nucleotides not matched to a gene: 6. This CDR3 has 15 residues. Looked up from germline, CDR1 is SGHDN and CDR2 is FVKESK. The CDR3 nucleotides read TGTGCCAGCAGCCAAGGTCTAGCGGGACTAGATGAGCAGTTCTTC. Encoded protein: CASSQGLAGLDEQFF.

This chain uses TRBV5-1 with TRBJ2-7, with D possibly matching TRBD1 (7 bases). This CDR3 is built from 14 residues. V dropped 6 bases and J dropped 1 base, with 14 bases sitting between them. The germline V gene has CDR1 SGHRS and CDR2 YFSETQ. CDR3 amino acids: CASKGGTASYEQYF. The CDR3 DNA reads TGCGCCAGCAAAGGGGGGACAGCATCCTACGAGCAGTACTTC.

This sequence joins TRBV7-3 and TRBJ1-1; D may be TRBD1 (5 bases). This CDR3 region has 13 residues. V lost 2 bases, J lost 6 bases, and 10 bases lay in between. Germline V gives CDR1 SGHTA, CDR2 FQGTGA. CDR3 DNA sequence: TGTGCCAGCAGCTTAGGCGGGGGATCTGAAGCTTTCTTT. This encodes CASSLGGGSEAFF.

This sequence joins TRBV19 and TRBJ2-1; 10 bases agree with TRBD2. The V gene's germline CDR1 is LNHDA and CDR2 SQIVND (reference sequence). Trimming at V came to 4 bases and at J to 7 bases, leaving 16 bases not matched to a gene. This CDR3 spans 18 amino acids. CDR3 residues: CASSRGGGASGSGNEQFF. The CDR3 nucleotides are TGTGCCAGTAGTAGGGGTGGTGGGGCTAGCGGGAGTGGGAATGAGCAGTTCTTC. Looking up the rest from reference TRBV19 and TRBJ2-1 gives the full variable domain: DGGITQSPKYLFRKEGQNVTLSCEQNLNHDAMYWYRQDPGQGLRLIYYSQIVNDFQKGDIAEGYSVSREKKESFPLTVTSAQKNPTAFYLCASSRGGGASGSGNEQFFGPGTRLTVL.

The chain carries TRBV5-1 and TRBJ2-1, with a possible D match to TRBD1 (6 bases). Germline CDR1 reads SGHRS; CDR2 reads YFSETQ. The germline V and J ends were trimmed by 4 bases and 5 bases, with 16 bases remaining between them. The CDR3 consists of 15 residues. CDR3: CASSILQGSHNEQFF. The CDR3 nucleotides are TGCGCCAGCAGCATACTACAGGGTTCACACAATGAGCAGTTCTTC.

The chain has TRBV12-3 or TRBV12-4 and TRBJ2-1; D might be TRBD2 (5 bases). CDR3 size: 13 residues. V was shortened by 6 bases and J by 2 bases, with 8 bases between the two germline ends. The DNA for the CDR3 is TGTGCCAGCAGCCGGGGAGCCTACAATGAGCAGTTCTTC. It is translated as CASSRGAYNEQFF.

This clone has just one count. The V gene is TRBV18, the J gene TRBJ1-2, with D possibly being TRBD1 (5 bases). This CDR3 contains 15 residues. Trimming took off 2 bases at V and 8 bases at J, with 18 bases between the two ends. The V gene's germline CDR1 is KGHSH and CDR2 LQKENI. The CDR3 protein is CASSPSSDTPRGYTF. The CDR3 nucleotides are TGTGCCAGCTCACCATCCTCGGACACTCCGCGGGGCTACACCTTC.

The chain joins TRBV30 to TRBJ2-7; the D gene is possibly TRBD1 (6 bases). Germline-derived CDR1 and CDR2 are GTSNPN and SVGIG (reference sequence). The CDR3 has 11 residues. With 5 bases removed from V and 7 bases from J, the gap between germline ends came to 12 bases. The CDR3, as DNA: TGTGCCTGGTACAGGGCCCGAGAGCAGTACTTC. This translates into CAWYRAREQYF.

The chain employs TRBV18 and TRBJ1-5; 9 bases are shared with TRBD1. Losses at the gene ends were 5 bases for V and 1 base for J; bases not matched to a gene: 9. This CDR3 region has 17 residues. The germline V gene has CDR1 KGHSH and CDR2 LQKENI. This CDR3 reads CASSGTGRGLSNQPQHF. The CDR3 nucleotides read TGTGCCAGCTCAGGGACAGGGAGAGGTCTGAGCAATCAGCCCCAGCATTTT.